Following are 22 T cell receptor beta chains from one sample sequenced in a study of blood T cell repertoires in COVID-19. TCRdb keeps only in-frame clones here, not all; method: immunoSEQ multiplex PCR. The table shows 30,000 to 40,000 clones, with roughly nine tenths occurring only once. Sequenced: peripheral blood. The receptors come from a man aged 65 to 79 with active COVID-19.

This clone appeared a single time. This chain uses TRBV5-5 with TRBJ1-2; D may be TRBD1 (5 bases). Trimming stripped 4 bases from V and 3 bases from J, with 10 bases between. The CDR3 length is 13 residues. Per germline, CDR1 SGHKS and CDR2 YYEKEE (reference sequence). The CDR3 DNA sequence: TGTGCCAGCAGCGTCGGGGGTGACTATGGCTACACCTTC. Translated, it gives CASSVGGDYGYTF.

This chain links TRBV4-1 with TRBJ2-7; TRBD1 aligns across 10 bases. Per germline, CDR1 MGHRA and CDR2 YSYEKL. This CDR3 spans 14 amino acids. V gave up 4 bases and J gave up 3 bases; unmatched junction bases: 3. CDR3 in amino acids: CASSRDRGGYEQYF. CDR3 sequence (DNA): TGCGCCAGCAGCCGGGACAGGGGCGGCTACGAGCAGTACTTC.

V is TRBV28 and J is TRBJ2-1, with 9 bases matching TRBD2. Looked up from germline, CDR1 is MDHEN and CDR2 is SYDVKM. V lost 6 bases and J lost 6; bases outside the gene matches: 12. The CDR3 spans 16 residues. In DNA form, the CDR3 reads TGTGCCAGCAGCCGGAGGGGGCGGGAGGGAGTCAATGAGCAGTTCTTC. Protein: CASSRRGREGVNEQFF.

This clone was picked up a small number of times. The chain uses TRBV6-5 and TRBJ2-1, with D unclear. The CDR3 consists of 13 residues. Germline assignment: CDR1 MNHEY and CDR2 SVGAGI. V was trimmed by 6 bases and J by 5 bases, leaving 11 bases between them. Here the CDR3 DNA reads TGTGCCAGCAGGCCGACTGGCAACAATGAGCAGTTCTTC. Its translation is CASRPTGNNEQFF.

This rearrangement joins TRBV5-4 to TRBJ2-7, with TRBD1 matching over 9 bases. This CDR3 has 17 residues. The trim removed 4 bases at V and 0 bases at J, leaving 11 bases unmatched. CDR1 is SGHNT and CDR2 is YYREEE in the germline V gene (reference sequence). The CDR3 DNA reads TGTGCCAGCAGCCGCTCGATAACAGGGGGCAACTCCTACGAGCAGTACTTC. Translation: CASSRSITGGNSYEQYF.

Notes on this clone: Within the sample, other DNA sequences also encode this same CDR3. The chain carries TRBV19 and TRBJ1-3; maybe TRBD1 (6 bases). Germline V lookup: CDR1 LNHDA, CDR2 SQIVND (reference sequence). Trimming removed 2 bases at V and 0 bases at J, with 11 bases between. CDR3 length: 16 residues. CDR3 sequence reads: CASSILQGTSGNTIYF. CDR3 nucleotides: TGTGCCAGTAGTATATTACAGGGAACCTCTGGAAACACCATATATTTT.

The rearrangement uses TRBV7-2 and TRBJ2-3, with D perhaps TRBD1 (8 bases). This CDR3 comprises 15 residues. Germline V CDR1 and CDR2: SGHTA, FQGNSA. V was cut by 5 bases and J by 4 bases, with 16 bases left in between. The CDR3 is CASSLRQGRADTQYF. The CDR3 nucleotides read TGTGCCAGCAGCCTAAGACAGGGGAGGGCAGATACGCAGTATTTT.

This chain links TRBV6-1 with TRBJ1-5; 8 bases line up with TRBD1. Looked up from germline, CDR1 is MNHNS and CDR2 is SASEGT. V dropped 1 base and J dropped 5; count of bases not matched to a gene: 7. CDR3 length: 16 amino acids. CDR3 sequence (DNA): TGTGCCAGCAGTGAAGGTCTGGGACAGGACCATCAGCCCCAGCATTTT. This gives the protein CASSEGLGQDHQPQHF.

This chain connects TRBV2 to TRBJ1-1, with 11 bases matching TRBD1. The CDR3 is made up of 13 amino acids. From germline, CDR1 is SNHLY and CDR2 FYNNEI. The J segment lost 6 bases and the V segment lost 6 bases, leaving 3 bases of the junction unmatched. The CDR3 coding sequence is TGTGCCAGCAGGCTGGGACAGGGGGCTGAAGCTTTCTTT. The encoded protein is CASRLGQGAEAFF.

The sample holds a few counts of this clone. This chain links TRBV19 with TRBJ1-1, with 7 positions matching TRBD1. V lost 7 bases and J lost 11; bases outside the gene matches: 10. Germline V gene sequence: CDR1 LNHDA, CDR2 SQIVND (reference sequence). There are 12 residues in the CDR3. CDR3 in amino acids: CASKRGPNEAFF. The CDR3 nucleotides read TGTGCCAGTAAAAGGGGGCCGAACGAGGCTTTCTTT.

The V and J genes are TRBV7-9 and TRBJ2-7; a weak D match, TRBD1 (6 bases). The CDR3 has 12 residues. Germline-derived CDR1 and CDR2 are SEHNR and FQNEAQ (reference sequence). V lost 5 bases and J lost 3, with 8 bases in between. CDR3 sequence: CASSDRIYEQYF. The CDR3 nucleotides are TGTGCCAGCAGCGACAGGATCTACGAGCAGTACTTC. The whole variable domain, remainder taken from reference TRBV7-9 and TRBJ2-7, is DTGVSQNPRHKITKRGQNVTFRCDPISEHNRLYWYRQTLGQGPEFLTYFQNEAQLEKSRLLSDRFSAERPKGSFSTLEIQRTEQGDSAMYLCASSDRIYEQYFGPGTRLTVT.

This clone was found once. The chain is built from TRBV12-3 or TRBV12-4 and TRBJ2-7; the match to TRBD1 covers 8 bases. This CDR3 has 12 amino acids. Trimming removed 8 bases from V and 5 bases from J; junction bases left unmatched: 5. The CDR3, as DNA: TGTGCCAGCGGGCAGGGGGCGGACGAGCAGTACTTC. Amino acid sequence: CASGQGADEQYF.

The rearrangement links TRBV27 to TRBJ1-6; D gene uncertain. This CDR3 is 15 amino acids long. V lost 0 bases and J lost 4, with 7 bases in between. Germline values: CDR1 MNHEY, CDR2 SMNVEV (reference sequence). CDR3 protein: CASSLSISYNSPLHF. CDR3 nucleotide sequence: TGTGCCAGCAGTTTATCGATCAGTTATAATTCACCCCTCCACTTT.

The V call is TRBV9, the J call TRBJ2-1; possible D gene TRBD2, 6 bases. The CDR3 sequence is 15 residues long. V shed 4 bases and J shed 4 bases, with 15 bases lying between them. Germline V gene data show CDR1 as SGDLS and CDR2 as YYNGEE. The CDR3 DNA sequence: TGTGCCAGCAGCCGGTGGGGGGAGGATTACAATGAGCAGTTCTTC. Translated, it gives CASSRWGEDYNEQFF.

The chain employs TRBV11-2 and TRBJ2-7; the D gene is possibly TRBD2 (6 bases). Per the germline V gene, CDR1 is SGHAT and CDR2 is FQNNGV. Trimming pared 5 bases from V and 5 bases from J, leaving 19 bases between. The CDR3 is 15 amino acids. CDR3 residues: CASSPAGGSVDEQYF. CDR3 bases: TGTGCCAGCAGCCCCGCCGGGGGATCCGTAGACGAGCAGTACTTC. Full variable domain (remainder filled in from reference TRBV11-2 and TRBJ2-7): EAGVAQSPRYKIIEKRQSVAFWCNPISGHATLYWYQQILGQGPKLLIQFQNNGVVDDSQLPKDRFSAERLKGVDSTLKIQPAKLEDSAVYLCASSPAGGSVDEQYFGPGTRLTVT.

The chain recombines TRBV3-1 (or the pseudogene TRBV3-2) with TRBJ2-7, with 7 bases that match TRBD1. V shed 6 bases and J 5 bases; nucleotides not matched to a gene: 10. The CDR3 totals 14 residues. Germline CDR1 reads LGHDT; CDR2 reads YNNKEL (reference sequence). The CDR3 DNA is TGTGCCAGCAGTGACGGACAGGTTGGCAACGAGCAGTACTTC. Translating gives CASSDGQVGNEQYF.

The chain combines TRBV30 with TRBJ2-2, with D maybe TRBD1 (8 bases). Trimming pared 4 bases from V and 4 bases from J, leaving 10 bases between. The CDR3 totals 13 residues. Germline CDR1 and CDR2: GTSNPN and SVGIG (reference sequence). The DNA of the CDR3 is TGTGCCTGGAACAGGGGGGGCACCGGGGAGCTGTTTTTT. The encoded protein is CAWNRGGTGELFF.

The sample holds a few counts of this clone. The chain uses TRBV7-6 and TRBJ2-3; D might be TRBD1 (7 bases). V lost 1 base, J lost 0 bases, and 20 bases lay in between. Per germline, CDR1 SGHVS and CDR2 FNYEAQ. The CDR3 is 19 residues long. For the CDR3, the DNA is TGTGCCAGCAGCTTAGTGAGGGCAGGGGGGCTTGCGAGCACAGATACGCAGTATTTT. It translates to CASSLVRAGGLASTDTQYF.

This sequence joins TRBV7-2 and TRBJ2-2; 9 bases agree with TRBD1. CDR1 and CDR2 (germline): SGHTA, FQGNSA. Losses at the gene ends were 2 bases for V and 7 bases for J; bases not matched to a gene: 5. The CDR3 is made up of 15 amino acids. The CDR3 loop reads CASSLKGQGGGELFF. DNA of the CDR3: TGTGCCAGCAGCTTAAAGGGACAGGGTGGCGGGGAGCTGTTTTTT.

This clone was recorded a few times. The rearrangement uses TRBV5-1 and TRBJ1-5, with a tentative D call TRBD1 (5 bases). CDR3 size: 14 residues. Trimming cost V 7 bases and J 2 bases, with 13 bases left between them. Germline CDR1 is SGHRS and CDR2 is YFSETQ. DNA for the CDR3: TGCGCCAGCGAGGGCAGGGAGGGCAATCAGCCCCAGCATTTT. This codes for CASEGREGNQPQHF.

The V and J genes are TRBV9 and TRBJ2-2, with D possibly TRBD1 on 6 matching bases. The germline V gene encodes CDR1 SGDLS and CDR2 YYNGEE. The V end lost 0 bases, the J end lost 3 bases, and 12 bases lay between the germline ends. This CDR3 spans 16 amino acids. In DNA, the CDR3 is TGTGCCAGCAGCGTAGATAGGGGGAGATACACCGGGGAGCTGTTTTTT. This encodes CASSVDRGRYTGELFF.

J is TRBJ2-7 and V is TRBV25-1, with 7 bases that match TRBD2. Trimming cost V 2 bases and J 0 bases; bases outside gene matches: 4. Per the germline V gene, CDR1 is MGHDK and CDR2 is SYGVNS. The CDR3 has 15 residues. CDR3: CASSEAGLLSYEQYF. The CDR3 DNA sequence: TGTGCCAGCAGTGAAGCGGGACTACTCTCCTACGAGCAGTACTTC.